This record concerns one T cell receptor (beta chain) sequence. What it binds is unknown. These data originate in a study of CD8 T cells in Susac syndrome. Whole-study results and caveats: The study recognized that the number of individuals in its TCR sequencing and HLA analysis was relatively small.

Random hexamers were used to reverse transcribe the RNA input (roughly 0.5 to 1 ug). TCRdb analysed the immunoSEQ multiplex PCR reads with MiXCR anew, one entry per CDR3 protein. Here the sample spans hundreds of thousands of distinct CDR3 sequences, over 85% being singletons. From germline, CDR1 is PRHDT and CDR2 FYEKMQ (reference sequence). The length of the CDR3 is 15 residues. V was trimmed by 3 bases and J by 9 bases, leaving 18 bases between them. The chain employs TRBV13 and TRBJ2-1; a possible D gene is TRBD2 (6 bases). The sequence was collected from a human donor with multiple sclerosis. The sequencing input was CD4+ T cells from PBMCs. CDR3 nucleotides: TGTGCCAGCAGCTTTGGGGGGAGAGACATTACTGAGCAGTTCTTC. Translation gives CASSFGGRDITEQFF. The full variable domain, rest sourced from reference TRBV13 and TRBJ2-1, is AAGVIQSPRHLIKEKRETATLKCYPIPRHDTVYWYQQGPGQDPQFLISFYEKMQSDKGSIPDRFSAQQFSDYHSELNMSSLELGDSALYFCASSFGGRDITEQFFGPGTRLTVL.